This T cell receptor (beta chain) was retrieved from a study of CD8 T cells in ankylosing spondylitis. Findings of the study overall: Blood of patients with ankylosing spondylitis appeared to be characterized by a TCR beta motif of several highly homologous variants.

TCRdb passed the 5' RACE reads through MiXCR, listing each CDR3 protein once. Of about 440,000 distinct CDR3 sequences in the sample, 17% are singletons; the top ten hold over 0.9%. A note on this clonotype: Its antigen is unknown.

Sequenced input: blood, either unsorted or a sorted T cell fraction (not recorded which). This sequence originates from a male donor with ankylosing spondylitis.

Here the CDR3 DNA reads TGTGCCACCAGCAGCCGAGGGGACGCTGCCAGAGTCCTAGCCAAAAACATTCAGTACTTC. It specifies CATSSRGDAARVLAKNIQYF. V and J are TRBV15 and TRBJ2-4; D is tentatively TRBD1 or TRBD2 (5 bases each). V lost 3 bases and J 0 bases, leaving 24 bases between the germline ends. Germline V gene sequence: CDR1 LNHNV, CDR2 YYDKDF (reference sequence). The CDR3 loop spans 20 amino acids.